The rows below give T cell receptor beta chains drawn from one sample of a study of shared clonotypes between healthy human individuals. Produced via immunoSEQ multiplex PCR; TCRdb's table is partial and in-frame only. This table has about 470,000 clones, around 79% appearing once. Sequenced material: PBMCs. These receptors were obtained from a woman aged 40 to 50 in good health. Some clones in this sample may be carry-over from other donors' samples. CDR3s include the opening cysteine and the closing phenylalanine or tryptophan. D genes are given only for firm matches. Some rows mark clone size as missing; the rest say once, few, many or name a class of expanded clone.

J	length	V	size	D	DNA	CDR3
TRBJ2-1	15	TRBV11-3	.	.	TGTGCCAGCAGCTTATTTGGTGAAGGGGGGAATGAGCAGTTCTTC	CASSLFGEGGNEQFF
TRBJ2-7	14	TRBV10-3	few	.	TGTGCCATCAGTGGACGTAGGTCCGACTACGAGCAGTACTTC	CAISGRRSDYEQYF
TRBJ1-3	15	TRBV7-2	.	.	TGTGCCAGCAGCTTAGCGTACGGCTCTGGAAACACCATATATTTT	CASSLAYGSGNTIYF
TRBJ2-2	16	TRBV11-3	few	.	TGTGCCAGCAGCCCCGCCGTAACGCGAGGCACCGGGGAGCTGTTTTTT	CASSPAVTRGTGELFF
TRBJ2-2	15	TRBV6-4	few	TRBD1	TGTGCCAGCAGAGAGGGACAGGGTGAGACCGGGGAGCTGTTTTTT	CASREGQGETGELFF
TRBJ1-6	15	TRBV2	.	.	TGTGCCAGCAGGGACCGGAGCTCCTATAATTCACCCCTCCACTTT	CASRDRSSYNSPLHF
TRBJ2-1	14	TRBV7-8	.	TRBD1	TGTGCCAGCAGCTTAAGAAGACAGGGCCATGAGCAGTTCTTC	CASSLRRQGHEQFF
TRBJ1-5	14	TRBV28	few	.	TGTGCCAGCAGTTCCCCGACAGGAAATCAGCCCCAGCATTTT	CASSSPTGNQPQHF
TRBJ1-1	21	TRBV19	few	.	TGTGCCAGTAGCCCTAGCCGACTCGGAGGTGGAGAAAGCTCTCCCAACACTGAAGCTTTCTTT	CASSPSRLGGGESSPNTEAFF
TRBJ2-2	17	TRBV7-8	.	.	TGTGCCAGCAGCTTAAGTACCCGATCAAAGAACACCGGGGAGCTGTTTTTT	CASSLSTRSKNTGELFF
TRBJ1-2	15	TRBV10-3	.	TRBD1	TGTGCCATCAGTGGCCGGGACAGAGCTAACTATGGCTACACCTTC	CAISGRDRANYGYTF